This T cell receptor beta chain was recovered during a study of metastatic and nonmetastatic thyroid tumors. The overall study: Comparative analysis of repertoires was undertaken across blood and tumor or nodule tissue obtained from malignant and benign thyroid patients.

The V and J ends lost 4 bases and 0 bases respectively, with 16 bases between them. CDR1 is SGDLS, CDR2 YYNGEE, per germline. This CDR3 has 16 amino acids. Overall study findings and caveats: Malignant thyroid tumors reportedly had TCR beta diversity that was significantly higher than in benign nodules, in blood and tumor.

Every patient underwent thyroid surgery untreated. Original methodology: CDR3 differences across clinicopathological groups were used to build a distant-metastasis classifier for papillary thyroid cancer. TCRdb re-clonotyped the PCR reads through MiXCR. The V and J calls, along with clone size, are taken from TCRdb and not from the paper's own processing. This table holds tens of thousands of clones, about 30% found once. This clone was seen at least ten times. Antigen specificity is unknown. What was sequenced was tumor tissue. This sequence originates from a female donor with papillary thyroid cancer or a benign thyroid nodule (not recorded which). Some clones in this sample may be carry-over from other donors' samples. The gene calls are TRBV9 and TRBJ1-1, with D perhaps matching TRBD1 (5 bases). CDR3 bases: TGTGCCAGCAGCCCCCGGGGGGGTGATCTGAACACTGAAGCTTTCTTT. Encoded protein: CASSPRGGDLNTEAFF.